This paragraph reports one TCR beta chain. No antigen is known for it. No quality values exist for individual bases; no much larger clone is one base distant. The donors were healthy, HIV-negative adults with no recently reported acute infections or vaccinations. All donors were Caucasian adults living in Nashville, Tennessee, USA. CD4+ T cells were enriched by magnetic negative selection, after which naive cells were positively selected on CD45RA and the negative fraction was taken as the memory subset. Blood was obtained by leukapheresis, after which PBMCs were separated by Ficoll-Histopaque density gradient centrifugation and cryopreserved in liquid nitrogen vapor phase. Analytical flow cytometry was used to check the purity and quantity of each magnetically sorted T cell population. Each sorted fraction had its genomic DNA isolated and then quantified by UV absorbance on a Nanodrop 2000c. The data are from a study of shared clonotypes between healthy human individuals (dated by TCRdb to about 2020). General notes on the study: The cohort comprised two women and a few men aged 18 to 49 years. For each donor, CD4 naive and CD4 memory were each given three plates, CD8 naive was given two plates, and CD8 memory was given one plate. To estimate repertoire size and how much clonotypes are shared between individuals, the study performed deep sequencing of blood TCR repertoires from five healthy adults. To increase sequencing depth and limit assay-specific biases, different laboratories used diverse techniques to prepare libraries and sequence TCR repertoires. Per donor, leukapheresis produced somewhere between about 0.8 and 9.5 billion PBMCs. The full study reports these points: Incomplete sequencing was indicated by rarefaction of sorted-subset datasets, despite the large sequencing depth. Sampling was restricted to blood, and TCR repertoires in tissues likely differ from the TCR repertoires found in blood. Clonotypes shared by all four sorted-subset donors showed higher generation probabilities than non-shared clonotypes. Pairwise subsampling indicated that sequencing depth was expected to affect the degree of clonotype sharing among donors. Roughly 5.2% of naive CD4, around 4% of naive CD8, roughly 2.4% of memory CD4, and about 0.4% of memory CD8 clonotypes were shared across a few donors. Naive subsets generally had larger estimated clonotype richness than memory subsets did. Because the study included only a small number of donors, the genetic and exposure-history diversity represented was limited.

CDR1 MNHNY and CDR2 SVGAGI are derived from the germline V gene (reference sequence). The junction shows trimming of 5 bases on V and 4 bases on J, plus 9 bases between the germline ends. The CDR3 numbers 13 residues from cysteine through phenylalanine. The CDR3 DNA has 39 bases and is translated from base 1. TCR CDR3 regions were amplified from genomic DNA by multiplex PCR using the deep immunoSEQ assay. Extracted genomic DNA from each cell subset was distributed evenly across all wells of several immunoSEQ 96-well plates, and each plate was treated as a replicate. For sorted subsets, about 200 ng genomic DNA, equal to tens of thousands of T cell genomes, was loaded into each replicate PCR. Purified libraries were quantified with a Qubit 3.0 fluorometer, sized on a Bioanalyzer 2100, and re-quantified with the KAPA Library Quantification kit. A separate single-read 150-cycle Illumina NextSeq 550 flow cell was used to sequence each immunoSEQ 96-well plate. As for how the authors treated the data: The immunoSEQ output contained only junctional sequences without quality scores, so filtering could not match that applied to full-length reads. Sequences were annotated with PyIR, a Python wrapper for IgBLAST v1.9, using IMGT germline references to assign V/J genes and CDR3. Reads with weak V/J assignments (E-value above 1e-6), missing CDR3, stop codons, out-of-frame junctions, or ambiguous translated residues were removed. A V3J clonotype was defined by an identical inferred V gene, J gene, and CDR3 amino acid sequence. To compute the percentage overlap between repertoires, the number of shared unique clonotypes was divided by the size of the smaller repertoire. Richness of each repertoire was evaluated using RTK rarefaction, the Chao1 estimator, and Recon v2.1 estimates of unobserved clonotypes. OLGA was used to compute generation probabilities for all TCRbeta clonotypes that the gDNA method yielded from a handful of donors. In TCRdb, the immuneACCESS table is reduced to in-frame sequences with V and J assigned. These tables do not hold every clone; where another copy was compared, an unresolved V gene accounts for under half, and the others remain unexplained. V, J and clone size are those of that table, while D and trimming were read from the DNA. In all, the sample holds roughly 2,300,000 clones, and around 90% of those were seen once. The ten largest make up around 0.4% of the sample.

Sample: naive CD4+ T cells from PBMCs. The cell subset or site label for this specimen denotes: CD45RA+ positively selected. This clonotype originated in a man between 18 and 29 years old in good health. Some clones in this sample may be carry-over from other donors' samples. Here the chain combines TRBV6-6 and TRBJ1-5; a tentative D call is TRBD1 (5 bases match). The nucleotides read TGTGCCAGCAGTACGACAGAGAATCAGCCCCAGCATTTT. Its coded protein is CASSTTENQPQHF.